Listed here are 15 T cell receptor beta chains from one sample, sequenced in a study of post-analysis software for immune sequencing data. TCR beta libraries were prepared from cDNA with unique molecular identifiers. A single record per CDR3 protein comes from TCRdb applying MiXCR to the PCR reads. Seen here are hundreds of thousands of distinct CDR3 sequences, around 27% observed once, and the top ten hold around 0.55%. Whole-study findings and limits: There were a few TRBV segments more frequent in patients than controls, and TRBV5-6, TRBV5-1 and TRBV20-1 were among them.

The antigens these receptors bind are not known. Sample: blood. All receptors come from a girl between 5 and 17 years old with multiple sclerosis.

This chain connects TRBV5-4 to TRBJ2-7, with D unclear. The CDR3 has 13 amino acids. Germline CDR1 reads SGHNT; CDR2 reads YYREEE (reference sequence). V gave up 1 base and J gave up 3 bases, with 8 bases separating them. In DNA, the CDR3 is TGTGCCAGCAGCTTGAACGGGTACTACGAGCAGTACTTC. Protein product: CASSLNGYYEQYF.

This chain joins TRBV11-2 and TRBJ2-7, with 8 bases matching TRBD2. CDR1 is SGHAT, CDR2 FQNNGV, per germline. Losses at the gene ends were 1 base for V and 2 bases for J; bases not matched to a gene: 7. CDR3 length: 16 residues. CDR3 protein: CASSLGWGREAYEQYF. As DNA, the CDR3 is TGTGCCAGCAGCTTAGGGTGGGGGCGGGAGGCCTACGAGCAGTACTTC.

The rearrangement links TRBV15 to TRBJ1-5; D unresolved. Between the trimmed V and J ends, which lost 1 base and 5 bases, there was a span of 3 bases. The CDR3 runs to 12 residues. In germline, CDR1 is LNHNV, CDR2 YYDKDF (reference sequence). The DNA of the CDR3 is TGTGCCACCAGCAGAGTGGATCAGCCCCAGCATTTT. It specifies CATSRVDQPQHF.

This chain connects TRBV7-6 to TRBJ2-1; the D gene is possibly TRBD2 (6 bases). Trimming took 0 bases from V and 5 from J, leaving 14 bases between them. CDR1 and CDR2 from the germline V gene are SGHVS and FNYEAQ. The CDR3 is made up of 16 amino acids. The CDR3 coding sequence is TGTGCCAGCAGCTTAGCGCTTAGGACTACAAACAATGAGCAGTTCTTC. Translating gives CASSLALRTTNNEQFF.

This clonotype was seen a few times. CDR3 sequence: CASSLILLAGDTQYF. As DNA, the CDR3 is TGTGCCAGCAGTTTAATTTTACTAGCGGGAGATACGCAGTATTTT. V is TRBV28 and J is TRBJ2-3; 9 nucleotides line up with TRBD2. The CDR3 loop spans 15 amino acids. J lost 5 bases, V lost 2 bases, and 5 bases had no gene match. Germline values: CDR1 MDHEN, CDR2 SYDVKM.

Concerning this clonotype: A much larger clone lies one base from this, so it may be a read error. The rearrangement uses TRBV5-6 and TRBJ2-7; 7 bases are shared with TRBD1. Germline V lookup: CDR1 SGHDT, CDR2 YYEEEE. CDR3 size: 14 residues. In DNA, the CDR3 is TGTGCCAGCAGCTTAACAGGGGTCTCCCACGAGCAGTACTTC. As protein: CASSLTGVSHEQYF.

The table lists this clonotype with a few counts. This rearrangement joins TRBV9 to TRBJ2-3; 11 nucleotides align to TRBD2. The CDR3 consists of 15 residues. Trimming cost V 5 bases and J 4 bases; bases outside gene matches: 6. From germline, CDR1 is SGDLS and CDR2 YYNGEE. The CDR3 coding sequence is TGTGCCAGCAGGCTTAGCGGGGGGGCCGCAGATACGCAGTATTTT. This codes for CASRLSGGAADTQYF.

The rearrangement joins TRBV7-2 to TRBJ2-5; 11 nucleotides match TRBD2. Gene TRBJ2-7 matches the end of the DNA better, so the J call may be wrong. The CDR3 has 16 residues. CDR1 and CDR2 from the germline V gene are SGHTA and FQGNSA. The CDR3 DNA is TGTGCCAGCAGCAGCATAGCGGGAGGGCCTCCCCACGAGCAGTACTTC. It translates to CASSSIAGGPPHEQYF.

This clonotype was observed a few times. This rearrangement joins TRBV24-1 to TRBJ2-5; D is possibly TRBD1 (6 bases). Per the germline V gene, CDR1 is KGHDR and CDR2 is SFDVKD. The length of the CDR3 is 16 residues. Between the trimmed V and J ends, which lost 4 bases and 3 bases, there was a span of 17 bases. CDR3 amino acids: CATSDGRTERKETQYF. CDR3 coding DNA: TGTGCCACCAGTGACGGCCGGACAGAAAGAAAAGAGACCCAGTACTTC.

The rearrangement links TRBV20-1 to TRBJ2-7; 9 nucleotides agree with TRBD2. CDR1 is DFQATT, CDR2 SNEGSKA, per germline (reference sequence). The CDR3 consists of 15 residues. Losses at the gene ends were 3 bases for V and 0 bases for J; bases not matched to a gene: 6. The CDR3 loop reads CSARASGVFSYEQYF. The CDR3 bases are TGCAGTGCTAGGGCTAGCGGGGTCTTCTCCTACGAGCAGTACTTC.

This clonotype was picked up a small number of times. The chain recombines TRBV7-2 with TRBJ2-3; D is uncertain. The V end was cut by 2 bases, the J end by 2 bases, with 11 bases between. This CDR3 is 15 amino acids long. Germline assignment: CDR1 SGHTA and CDR2 FQGNSA. The CDR3 coding sequence is TGTGCCAGCAGCTTAAATCCTCCTTCCACAGATACGCAGTATTTT. Encoded protein: CASSLNPPSTDTQYF.

The chain combines TRBV27 with TRBJ2-7; D not certain. This CDR3 comprises 13 residues. Germline V gene data show CDR1 as MNHEY and CDR2 as SMNVEV (reference sequence). V dropped 3 bases and J dropped 2 bases, with 8 bases sitting between them. CDR3 coding DNA: TGTGCCAGCAGTTTGAACCGAGCCTACGAGCAGTACTTC. Translated, it gives CASSLNRAYEQYF.

This clonotype was counted a single time. The chain uses TRBV20-1 and TRBJ2-1; a possible D gene is TRBD1 (6 bases). The CDR3 runs 17 residues. Germline values: CDR1 DFQATT, CDR2 SNEGSKA (reference sequence). V lost 1 base, J lost 6 bases, and 22 bases lay in between. The CDR3 DNA is TGCAGTGCTAGAGGGGAACACAGGGTTGGGAGCGCCAATGAGCAGTTCTTC. Translating it yields CSARGEHRVGSANEQFF.

This clonotype was observed a few times. The V call is TRBV5-4, the J call TRBJ2-4; 12 bases are a match to TRBD2. The closer fit of TRBJ2-7 to the DNA end suggests the J call may be wrong. The CDR3 contains 17 residues. Germline V gene sequence: CDR1 SGHNT, CDR2 YYREEE (reference sequence). This CDR3 reads CASSLASGRASNSEQYF. In DNA, the CDR3 is TGTGCCAGCAGCTTGGCTAGCGGGAGGGCCAGTAACTCCGAGCAGTACTTC.

The chain recombines TRBV2 with TRBJ1-6; no clear D gene. The germline gives CDR1 SNHLY, CDR2 FYNNEI. The CDR3 runs 14 residues. With 6 bases removed from V and 5 bases from J, the gap between germline ends came to 11 bases. CDR3 protein: CASRHRKDNSPLHF. CDR3 nucleotide sequence: TGTGCCAGCAGACATCGTAAGGATAATTCACCCCTCCACTTT.